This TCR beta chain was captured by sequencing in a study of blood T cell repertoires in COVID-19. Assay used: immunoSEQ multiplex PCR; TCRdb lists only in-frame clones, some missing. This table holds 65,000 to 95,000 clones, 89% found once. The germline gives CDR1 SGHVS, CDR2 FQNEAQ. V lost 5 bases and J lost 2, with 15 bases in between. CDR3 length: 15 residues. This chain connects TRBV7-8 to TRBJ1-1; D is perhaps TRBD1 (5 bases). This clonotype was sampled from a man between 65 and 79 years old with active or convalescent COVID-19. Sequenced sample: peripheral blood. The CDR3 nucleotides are TGTGCCAGCAGCCCGACAGCTTGGAGAAACACTGAAGCTTTCTTT. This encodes CASSPTAWRNTEAFF.